This passage covers 15 T cell receptor beta chains from one sample sequenced in a study of radiation and T cells in renal cell carcinoma. As to time point: baseline pretreatment blood. As to treatment: 15 Gy SBRT to primary tumor, nephrectomy 4 weeks later. Profiling relied on immunoSEQ multiplex PCR, and the TCRdb table lists in-frame clones only, not all of them. The table includes under 55,000 clones, roughly 84% detected once. This specimen consisted of blood, obtained from a patient whose treatment included radiotherapy and nephrectomy. The receptors stem from a woman aged 70 to 79 with renal cell carcinoma.

V is TRBV28 and J is TRBJ2-5; 8 bases map to TRBD2. The V gene end was trimmed by 4 bases and the J gene end by 5 bases; junction bases not matched to a gene: 6. The CDR3 totals 14 residues. From germline, CDR1 is MDHEN and CDR2 SYDVKM. The CDR3 region has the DNA TGTGCCAGCAGTTCCGGAGGCGGGAGGGAGACCCAGTACTTC. It is translated as CASSSGGGRETQYF.

The J gene is TRBJ2-7, the V gene TRBV29-1, with 7 bases lining up with TRBD1. The germline CDR1 and CDR2 sequences are SQVTM and ANQGSEA. The CDR3 has 13 residues. V shed 5 bases and J 2 bases; nucleotides not matched to a gene: 6. CDR3 DNA sequence: TGCAGCGTTATGACCCAGGGGGCCTACGAGCAGTACTTC. Translated: CSVMTQGAYEQYF.

This clone showed up just a few times. The V gene is TRBV7-9, the J gene TRBJ2-5; TRBD1 agrees at 7 bases. The germline V gene has CDR1 SEHNR and CDR2 FQNEAQ (reference sequence). Germline trimming cut 1 base from V and 4 bases from J; bases unmatched to any gene: 3. The CDR3 loop spans 14 amino acids. The CDR3 coding sequence is TGTGCCAGCAGCTTAGAGGGACAGCGAGAGACCCAGTACTTC. Amino acid sequence: CASSLEGQRETQYF.

This sequence joins TRBV30 and TRBJ2-7; D is uncertain. From germline, CDR1 is GTSNPN and CDR2 SVGIG (reference sequence). With 2 bases removed from V and 7 bases from J, the gap between germline ends came to 12 bases. The CDR3 length is 12 residues. The CDR3 region has the DNA TGTGCCTGGAGTCGGACCACCCCGGAGCAGTACTTC. It translates to CAWSRTTPEQYF.

The rearrangement joins TRBV11-3 to TRBJ2-2; 10 bases fit TRBD2. This CDR3 comprises 15 residues. Trimming removed 5 bases from V and 3 bases from J; junction bases left unmatched: 3. The V gene's germline CDR1 is SGHNT and CDR2 YENEEA. Written as DNA, the CDR3 is TGTGCCAGCAGCATTGGGACTAGCGACACCGGGGAGCTGTTTTTT. It yields the protein CASSIGTSDTGELFF.

The rearrangement uses TRBV6-5 and TRBJ1-1, with D possibly being TRBD1 (6 bases). There are 11 residues in the CDR3. CDR1 and CDR2 (germline): MNHEY, SVGAGI. Trimming shortened V by 8 bases and J by 10 bases, and 14 bases separated the two germline ends. The CDR3: CASSRGGAAFF. The CDR3 region has the DNA TGTGCCAGCTCGCGGGGGGGGGCAGCTTTCTTT.

Written as DNA, the CDR3 is TGCGCCAGCAGCCAAGGAATCAGTCTCTACGAGCAGTACTTC. It encodes CASSQGISLYEQYF. This chain uses TRBV4-3 with TRBJ2-7; D ambiguous. The V end lost 1 base, the J end lost 3 bases, and 10 bases lay between the germline ends. This CDR3 has 14 residues. Germline V gene sequence: CDR1 LGHNA, CDR2 YSLEER.

The rearrangement links TRBV9 to TRBJ2-3; the match to TRBD2 covers 10 bases. The germline CDR1 and CDR2 sequences are SGDLS and YYNGEE. The CDR3 extends over 15 amino acids. After removal of 1 base from V and 2 bases from J, the junction contained 1 base not matched to a gene. DNA for the CDR3: TGTGCCAGCAGCGTAACTAGCGGGGCCACAGATACGCAGTATTTT. Its protein product is CASSVTSGATDTQYF.

CDR3 sequence (DNA): TGTGCCAGCAGTTCTACTAACGAGCAGTACTTC. This sequence encodes CASSSTNEQYF. This rearrangement joins TRBV6-6 to TRBJ2-7; D remains ambiguous. The CDR3 runs to 11 residues. Germline V gene lookup returns CDR1 MNHNY and CDR2 SVGAGI (reference sequence). V was trimmed by 4 bases and J by 5 bases, leaving 6 bases between them.

The gene calls are TRBV4-3 and TRBJ2-2, with 7 nucleotides matching TRBD2. The CDR3 extends over 16 amino acids. V lost 1 base, J lost 3 bases, and 5 bases stayed unmatched. Germline V gene lookup returns CDR1 LGHNA and CDR2 YSLEER. The CDR3 region is CASSQGGGRDTGELFF. The DNA of the CDR3 is TGCGCCAGCAGCCAAGGGGGCGGGAGAGACACCGGGGAGCTGTTTTTT.

The V gene is TRBV15, the J gene TRBJ1-1; D is unclear. Trimming removed 3 bases at V and 1 base at J, with 9 bases between. The CDR3 covers 14 residues. Germline CDR1 LNHNV, CDR2 YYDKDF (reference sequence). The CDR3 here is CATSRDVSNTEAFF. DNA of the CDR3: TGTGCCACCAGCAGGGACGTATCGAACACTGAAGCTTTCTTT.

The V gene is TRBV4-3, the J gene TRBJ2-3; a weak D match, TRBD2 (6 bases). The CDR3 runs 14 residues. Trimming pared 4 bases from V and 1 base from J, leaving 9 bases between. Germline V gene sequence: CDR1 LGHNA, CDR2 YSLEER. The CDR3 DNA reads TGCGCCAGCAGCCGGAGCGGGCGCACAGATACGCAGTATTTT. This gives the protein CASSRSGRTDTQYF.

This clone was observed once. The chain carries TRBV9 and TRBJ2-5; no clear D. The ends were cut back, 0 bases at V and 2 bases at J, with 14 bases in the middle. There are 16 residues in the CDR3. Germline V gives CDR1 SGDLS, CDR2 YYNGEE. CDR3 amino acids: CASSVGLIKLQETQYF. The CDR3 nucleotides are TGTGCCAGCAGCGTAGGACTGATCAAGCTTCAAGAGACCCAGTACTTC.

For this clone: At one end the junction does not follow the germline gene, possibly because of a read error. This rearrangement joins TRBV5-5 to TRBJ1-1; D ambiguous. The CDR3 extends over 12 amino acids. CDR1 is SGHKS, CDR2 YYEKEE, per germline (reference sequence). The CDR3 is CASSLVGIGPIF. In DNA, the CDR3 is TGTGCCAGCAGCCTGGTCGGTATAGGGCCCATCTTT.

This clone was recorded a few times. The chain couples TRBV11-2 to TRBJ2-7, with 8 bases that match TRBD2. CDR1 is SGHAT, CDR2 FQNNGV, per germline. V lost 4 bases and J lost 4; bases outside the gene matches: 6. This CDR3 has 14 amino acids. Here the CDR3 DNA reads TGTGCCAGCAGCTGGGGGACTAGGGCGTACGAGCAGTACTTC. Translating gives CASSWGTRAYEQYF.